The present T cell receptor (beta chain) was sequenced within a study of T-cell reconstitution after alpha-beta-depleted transplantation in children. Regarding the study as a whole: Reported findings indicate that, about two months after transplant, alpha-beta T cells came from several hundred expanded clones, which were derived from non-depleted graft cells. It was surviving recipient T cells and thymic progenitors that gave some patients high TCRbeta diversity at day 60. One year post-transplant, T-cell counts and diversity were largely derived from T cells produced anew.

In the case of this clonotype: Antigen: not known.

The TCRbeta library was prepared with unique molecular identifiers. TCRdb fed the PCR reads into MiXCR, producing one record per CDR3 protein. The sample contains 450,000 to 700,000 distinct CDR3 sequences, roughly 30% of which appear only once. This receptor was obtained from a boy younger than two with Wiskott-Aldrich syndrome, due to receive a stem cell transplant. The specimen was PBMCs, collected before TCRalphabeta/CD19-depleted stem cell transplant.

The CDR3 loop is CARTPNFKRDKDAAYGYTF. The CDR3 DNA follows: TGTGCCAGGACGCCCAACTTTAAACGAGACAAGGATGCGGCCTATGGCTACACCTTC. The chain links TRBV6-1 to TRBJ1-2; no reliable D call. The CDR3 runs to 19 residues. Germline CDR1 reads MNHNS; CDR2 reads SASEGT. V gave up 9 bases and J gave up 4 bases, with 33 bases separating them.